A single sample gave rise to the 11 T cell receptor beta chains below, sequenced in a study of PD-L1 blockade in urothelial cancer. Profiling relied on immunoSEQ multiplex PCR, and the TCRdb table lists in-frame clones only, not all of them. The repertoire holds about 37,000 clones, 82% seen once, with 15% to 20% in the top ten. This specimen consisted of PBMCs, obtained around atezolizumab (anti-PD-L1) treatment. Receptor source: a man aged 55 to 70 with urothelial cancer.

This chain links TRBV28 with TRBJ1-1; D may be TRBD1 (5 bases). Per germline, CDR1 MDHEN and CDR2 SYDVKM. Trimming shortened V by 2 bases and J by 4 bases, and 17 bases separated the two germline ends. The CDR3 is 16 residues long. CDR3 sequence (DNA): TGTGCCAGCAGTTTAGAAGAGGCAGGGCCATCCACTGAAGCTTTCTTT. Protein sequence: CASSLEEAGPSTEAFF.

CDR3 nucleotide sequence: TGTGCCAGCAGCTCCTTAGCGGGGGGTCTGGATACGCAGTATTTT. Protein sequence: CASSSLAGGLDTQYF. This chain uses TRBV7-6 with TRBJ2-3; 10 bases fit TRBD2. This CDR3 spans 15 amino acids. Germline trimming cut 4 bases from V and 6 bases from J; bases unmatched to any gene: 7. Germline CDR1 reads SGHVS; CDR2 reads FNYEAQ.

This sequence joins TRBV15 and TRBJ1-3, with D possibly TRBD1 on 6 matching bases. V was shortened by 1 base and J by 3 bases, with 10 bases between the two germline ends. Germline lookup yields CDR1 LNHNV and CDR2 YYDKDF (reference sequence). CDR3 length: 15 amino acids. CDR3 DNA sequence: TGTGCCACCAGCAGAGGGGGGCTGGATGGAAACACCATATATTTT. It codes for CATSRGGLDGNTIYF.

This clone was seen once. This sequence joins TRBV28 and TRBJ1-5, with 10 positions matching TRBD1. This CDR3 is built from 16 residues. CDR1 and CDR2 (germline): MDHEN, SYDVKM. The V gene end was trimmed by 4 bases and the J gene end by 7 bases; junction bases not matched to a gene: 10. CDR3 residues: CASSSPGQGLRQPQHF. CDR3 nucleotide sequence: TGTGCCAGCAGTTCGCCGGGACAGGGGTTACGGCAGCCCCAGCATTTT.

The V and J genes are TRBV13 and TRBJ1-4; the D is unclear. CDR3 length equals 11 residues. Trimming removed 8 bases at V and 5 bases at J, with 6 bases between. Germline CDR1 and CDR2: PRHDT and FYEKMQ (reference sequence). CDR3 DNA sequence: TGTGCCAGCGGCCCCAATGAAAAACTGTTTTTT. This sequence encodes CASGPNEKLFF.

The chain employs TRBV27 and TRBJ1-6; 7 bases are a match to TRBD1. The CDR3 length is 15 residues. The germline CDR1 and CDR2 sequences are MNHEY and SMNVEV (reference sequence). Unmatched junction bases numbered 8, after V lost 5 bases and J lost 7 bases. CDR3 DNA: TGTGCCAGCAGTATTGGAAGACAGGGAAATTCACCCCTCCACTTT. This sequence encodes CASSIGRQGNSPLHF.

The rearrangement joins TRBV4-1 to TRBJ2-7; 9 bases align to TRBD2. The CDR3 runs 17 residues. Per germline, CDR1 MGHRA and CDR2 YSYEKL. V lost 4 bases, J lost 0 bases, and 10 bases stayed unmatched. CDR3 loop: CASSPSGGYSISYEQYF. The CDR3 region has the DNA TGCGCCAGCAGCCCCAGCGGGGGGTACTCAATCTCCTACGAGCAGTACTTC.

This chain uses TRBV27 with TRBJ2-7; D possibly corresponds to TRBD2 (6 bases). V was pared by 8 bases and J by 5 bases, with 16 bases between. The CDR3 has 13 residues. Germline-derived CDR1 and CDR2 are MNHEY and SMNVEV (reference sequence). The chain's CDR3 is CASSRLGGNEQYF. The CDR3 nucleotides are TGTGCCAGCTCTCGCTTGGGGGGTAACGAGCAGTACTTC.

This chain joins TRBV28 and TRBJ1-5; D call uncertain. Germline V gene sequence: CDR1 MDHEN, CDR2 SYDVKM. The CDR3 contains 15 residues. With 5 bases removed from V and 6 bases from J, the gap between germline ends came to 17 bases. CDR3 in amino acids: CASSRDLGEGQPQHF. CDR3 DNA sequence: TGTGCCAGCAGTCGAGACCTGGGAGAGGGTCAGCCCCAGCATTTT.

The chain is built from TRBV4-1 and TRBJ2-2; tentative D call: TRBD2 (6 bases). V lost 5 bases to trimming and J lost 5 bases, with 15 bases between them. Germline assignment: CDR1 MGHRA and CDR2 YSYEKL. This CDR3 is built from 15 residues. The CDR3 region is CASSSPTRGTGELFF. The CDR3 nucleotides are TGCGCCAGCAGCTCCCCAACACGGGGGACCGGGGAGCTGTTTTTT.

The chain recombines TRBV28 with TRBJ1-2, with 10 bases matching TRBD1. The CDR3 runs 16 residues. The V gene end was trimmed by 5 bases and the J gene end by 2 bases; junction bases not matched to a gene: 8. The germline gives CDR1 MDHEN, CDR2 SYDVKM. The DNA for the CDR3 is TGTGCCAGCAGTATCCCGTGGACAGGGGGGAACTATGGCTACACCTTC. Translation: CASSIPWTGGNYGYTF.